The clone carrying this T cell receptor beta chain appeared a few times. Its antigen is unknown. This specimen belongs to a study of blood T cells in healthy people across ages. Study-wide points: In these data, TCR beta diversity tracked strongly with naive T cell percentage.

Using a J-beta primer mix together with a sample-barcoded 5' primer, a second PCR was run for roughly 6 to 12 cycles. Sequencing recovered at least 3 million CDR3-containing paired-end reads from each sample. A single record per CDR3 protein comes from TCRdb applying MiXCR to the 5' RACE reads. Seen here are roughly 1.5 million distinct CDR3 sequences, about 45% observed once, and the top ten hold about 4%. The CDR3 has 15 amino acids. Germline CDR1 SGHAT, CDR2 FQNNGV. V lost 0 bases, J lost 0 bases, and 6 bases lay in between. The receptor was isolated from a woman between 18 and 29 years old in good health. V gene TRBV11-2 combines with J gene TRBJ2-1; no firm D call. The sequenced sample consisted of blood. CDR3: CASSLDPASYNEQFF. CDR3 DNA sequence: TGTGCCAGCAGCTTAGACCCAGCCTCCTACAATGAGCAGTTCTTC.